What follows are 5 T cell receptor beta chains derived from one specimen sequenced in a study of shared clonotypes between healthy human individuals. Naive CD8 isolation took CD45RO-negative cells positively selected for CCR7 and excluded terminally differentiated effector memory CD45RA+ cells. Data came from immunoSEQ multiplex PCR; TCRdb stores just in-frame clones and leaves some out. The profile shows a few million clones, 90% to 95% of them singletons. Input material: naive CD8+ T cells from PBMCs. These receptors originate from a man between 18 and 29 years old in good health. Some clones in this sample may be carry-over from other donors' samples.

The chain has TRBV29-1 and TRBJ2-5, with TRBD2 matching 9 bases. With 7 bases clipped from V and 4 bases from J, the junction kept 7 bases outside the gene matches. Germline loops: CDR1 SQVTM, CDR2 ANQGSEA. This CDR3 is built from 13 residues. The CDR3 DNA is TGCAGCGCGTTTAGCGGGAGATTAGAGACCCAGTACTTC. Translating it yields CSAFSGRLETQYF.

The chain carries TRBV19 and TRBJ2-7, with 8 positions matching TRBD2. J gave up 3 bases and V 6 bases, and 19 bases lay outside the gene matches. Per germline, CDR1 LNHDA and CDR2 SQIVND (reference sequence). The CDR3 extends over 18 amino acids. This CDR3 reads CASSTWVTESGRGYEQYF. CDR3 sequence (DNA): TGTGCCAGTAGCACCTGGGTCACTGAAAGCGGGAGAGGCTACGAGCAGTACTTC.

This clone was recorded once. The chain combines TRBV5-1 with TRBJ2-2; D is perhaps TRBD1 (5 bases). V lost 4 bases and J lost 0, with 16 bases in between. The germline CDR1 and CDR2 sequences are SGHRS and YFSETQ. The CDR3 sequence is 17 residues long. The CDR3 region has the DNA TGCGCCAGCAGCCCATCCTACAGGAAATCGAACACCGGGGAGCTGTTTTTT. It specifies CASSPSYRKSNTGELFF.

The chain carries TRBV4-1 and TRBJ2-7; possibly TRBD1 for D (5 bases). V shed 4 bases and J shed 5 bases, with 15 bases lying between them. Germline assignment: CDR1 MGHRA and CDR2 YSYEKL. This CDR3 has 14 residues. CDR3 sequence: CASSLVGRQNEQYF. In DNA form, the CDR3 reads TGCGCCAGCAGCCTCGTCGGCCGACAGAACGAGCAGTACTTC.

The chain recombines TRBV11-2 with TRBJ2-7; D might be TRBD1 (7 bases). This CDR3 contains 15 residues. V was trimmed by 6 bases and J by 2 bases, leaving 17 bases between them. Per the germline V gene, CDR1 is SGHAT and CDR2 is FQNNGV. The CDR3 loop is CASRAGGRTPYEQYF. As DNA, the CDR3 is TGTGCCAGCAGGGCAGGGGGGCGAACCCCCTACGAGCAGTACTTC.